The 29 T cell receptor beta chains presented below share a single source sample, sequenced in a study of vaccination effects on CD4 cells after COVID-19. After expansion with viral peptide pools in the ViraFEST assay, antigen-specific CD4+ T cells were sequenced. The culture ran for approximately 10 days, and then CD4+ T cells were isolated. Each participant was administered two doses of either the BNT162b2 or the mRNA-1273 vaccine. TCRdb keeps only in-frame clones here, not all; method: immunoSEQ multiplex PCR. The table has approximately 61,000 clones, approximately 73% seen once. Their target antigens are unknown. The sample was CD4+ T cells from PBMCs cultured with HCoV-229E spike peptides, taken after COVID-19 vaccination. These receptors originate from a human donor who received a COVID-19 vaccine.

The gene calls are TRBV24-1 and TRBJ1-5; no definite D call. The germline V gene encodes CDR1 KGHDR and CDR2 SFDVKD. The CDR3 is 15 amino acids. V was clipped by 5 bases and J by 0 bases, with 10 bases between them. The CDR3 DNA reads TGTGCCACCAGTGGGGCAGATTATAGCAATCAGCCCCAGCATTTT. Its protein is CATSGADYSNQPQHF.

The rearrangement uses TRBV5-1 and TRBJ2-5; D gene ambiguous. Between the trimmed V and J ends, which lost 2 bases and 1 base, there was a span of 9 bases. The CDR3 covers 14 residues. Looked up from germline, CDR1 is SGHRS and CDR2 is YFSETQ. As DNA, the CDR3 is TGCGCCAGCAGCTTCAGTTCGACCCAAGAGACCCAGTACTTC. Translated: CASSFSSTQETQYF.

The chain recombines TRBV7-3 with TRBJ2-2; D may be TRBD1 (5 bases). The germline V and J ends were trimmed by 1 base and 5 bases, with 11 bases remaining between them. From germline, CDR1 is SGHTA and CDR2 FQGTGA. The CDR3 loop spans 15 amino acids. The CDR3: CASSLIPGWTGELFF. CDR3 nucleotides: TGTGCCAGCAGCTTAATTCCAGGGTGGACCGGGGAGCTGTTTTTT. Using reference TRBV7-3 and TRBJ2-2 for the parts outside the CDR3, the full variable domain is GAGVSQTPSNKVTEKGKYVELRCDPISGHTALYWYRQSLGQGPEFLIYFQGTGAADDSGLPNDRFFAVRPEGSVSTLKIQRTERGDSAVYLCASSLIPGWTGELFFGEGSRLTVL.

This clone was seen more than once but under ten times. V gene TRBV7-2 combines with J gene TRBJ1-2; D not resolved. CDR3 length: 11 residues. V was trimmed by 9 bases and J by 5 bases, leaving 10 bases between them. CDR1 is SGHTA and CDR2 is FQGNSA in the germline V gene. For the CDR3, the DNA is TGTGCCAGGACCCGCGGGTATGGCTACACCTTC. Amino acid sequence: CARTRGYGYTF.

The gene calls are TRBV24-1 and TRBJ2-1, with 12 nucleotides matching TRBD2. Trimming at V came to 3 bases and at J to 7 bases, leaving 12 bases not matched to a gene. Germline V gene lookup returns CDR1 KGHDR and CDR2 SFDVKD. The CDR3 covers 18 residues. CDR3: CATSDGLAGTSSGNEQFF. Here the CDR3 DNA reads TGTGCCACCAGTGATGGACTAGCGGGGACCTCTAGTGGTAATGAGCAGTTCTTC.

The chain has TRBV18 and TRBJ1-3; D gene uncertain. This CDR3 spans 13 amino acids. Germline lookup yields CDR1 KGHSH and CDR2 LQKENI. Between the trimmed V and J ends, which lost 4 bases and 4 bases, there was a span of 8 bases. CDR3 amino acids: CASSQGIGNTIYF. The CDR3 DNA sequence: TGTGCCAGCTCACAGGGAATCGGAAACACCATATATTTT.

The genes are TRBV6-5 and TRBJ1-2; 12 bases match TRBD1. V lost 6 bases and J lost 8; bases outside the gene matches: 10. Germline CDR1 and CDR2: MNHEY and SVGAGI. This CDR3 is built from 15 residues. Written as DNA, the CDR3 is TGTGCCAGCAGGAGCGTGGGGACAGGGGGCTACGGCTACACCTTC. Translating it yields CASRSVGTGGYGYTF.

The rearrangement joins TRBV27 to TRBJ1-4; possible D gene TRBD1, 5 bases. The germline V and J ends were trimmed by 5 bases and 3 bases, with 13 bases remaining between them. CDR3 length: 15 amino acids. From germline, CDR1 is MNHEY and CDR2 SMNVEV (reference sequence). The CDR3 region is CASSPRWGPNEKLFF. The CDR3 coding sequence is TGTGCCAGCAGTCCACGGTGGGGCCCTAATGAAAAACTGTTTTTT.

This rearrangement joins TRBV7-9 to TRBJ2-1, with D perhaps matching TRBD1 (5 bases). The ends were cut back, 3 bases at V and 2 bases at J, with 8 bases in the middle. CDR1 SEHNR and CDR2 FQNEAQ come from the germline V gene (reference sequence). CDR3 length: 14 amino acids. As DNA, the CDR3 is TGTGCCAGCAGCTTCCAGGGTACCTACAATGAGCAGTTCTTC. Encoded protein: CASSFQGTYNEQFF.

Concerning this clone: This same CDR3 is encoded by further DNA sequences in the sample. The chain combines TRBV2 with TRBJ2-2; 7 bases line up with TRBD1. The CDR3 is 14 amino acids. With 5 bases clipped from V and 1 base from J, the junction kept 1 base outside the gene matches. The germline gives CDR1 SNHLY, CDR2 FYNNEI. DNA for the CDR3: TGTGCCAGCAGTCGACAGGGGAACACCGGGGAGCTGTTTTTT. It translates to CASSRQGNTGELFF.

The rearrangement joins TRBV2 to TRBJ1-4; no reliable D call. Trimming left V 9 bases short and J 3 bases short, with 14 bases between. Germline CDR1 is SNHLY and CDR2 is FYNNEI. The CDR3 is 14 residues long. The CDR3 DNA follows: TGTGCCAGTGAGGGTTCGATGGCTAATGAAAAACTGTTTTTT. Translation gives CASEGSMANEKLFF.

V is TRBV19 and J is TRBJ2-1; D is perhaps TRBD2 (6 bases). This CDR3 is 14 amino acids long. The V end lost 5 bases, the J end lost 7 bases, and 15 bases lay between the germline ends. CDR1 is LNHDA, CDR2 SQIVND, per germline (reference sequence). In DNA form, the CDR3 reads TGTGCCAGTAGTGTGGACGGAGGGTATAATGAGCAGTTCTTC. Its protein product is CASSVDGGYNEQFF.

This clone appeared once. The rearrangement joins TRBV7-2 to TRBJ2-5, with D possibly matching TRBD2 (6 bases). The CDR3 totals 13 residues. The germline V gene has CDR1 SGHTA and CDR2 FQGNSA. V gave up 3 bases and J gave up 6 bases, with 11 bases separating them. The DNA of the CDR3 is TGTGCCAGCAGCTTGGAGGGGAGGCAGACCCAGTACTTC. Its translation is CASSLEGRQTQYF. Full variable domain (rest looked up from reference TRBV7-2 and TRBJ2-5): GAGVSQSPSNKVTEKGKDVELRCDPISGHTALYWYRQSLGQGLEFLIYFQGNSAPDKSGLPSDRFSAERTGGSVSTLTIQRTQQEDSAVYLCASSLEGRQTQYFGPGTRLLVL.

The rearrangement joins TRBV5-8 to TRBJ2-3, with D possibly TRBD2 on 7 matching bases. The CDR3 totals 19 residues. Germline values: CDR1 SGHTS, CDR2 YDEGEE. The V end lost 7 bases, the J end lost 0 bases, and 27 bases lay between the germline ends. The CDR3, as DNA: TGTGCCAGCCCTGTTATATACGGCGGGGGCGATCCTAGCACAGATACGCAGTATTTT. It is translated as CASPVIYGGGDPSTDTQYF.

V and J are TRBV5-1 and TRBJ1-4; D call uncertain. The ends were cut back, 4 bases at V and 7 bases at J, with 11 bases in the middle. The CDR3 spans 13 residues. Germline-derived CDR1 and CDR2 are SGHRS and YFSETQ. CDR3 in amino acids: CASSGDWSEKLFF. DNA of the CDR3: TGCGCCAGCAGCGGGGATTGGAGTGAAAAACTGTTTTTT.

The chain links TRBV3-1 (or the pseudogene TRBV3-2) to TRBJ1-5; D remains ambiguous. This CDR3 contains 13 residues. Trimming left V 0 bases short and J 3 bases short, with 3 bases between. Germline V gene lookup returns CDR1 LGHDT and CDR2 YNNKEL (reference sequence). The CDR3 loop is CASSQDDNQPQHF. The CDR3 DNA reads as TGTGCCAGCAGCCAAGATGACAATCAGCCCCAGCATTTT.

V is TRBV19 and J is TRBJ1-1; TRBD1 matches 7 bases. Germline values: CDR1 LNHDA, CDR2 SQIVND (reference sequence). Unmatched junction bases numbered 11, after V lost 5 bases and J lost 2 bases. This CDR3 region has 16 residues. This CDR3 reads CASSPQTGTPNTEAFF. The DNA for the CDR3 is TGTGCCAGTAGTCCGCAGACAGGGACCCCTAACACTGAAGCTTTCTTT.

The chain couples TRBV24-1 to TRBJ1-2, with unresolved D. Trimming shortened V by 1 base and J by 4 bases, and 15 bases separated the two germline ends. This CDR3 has 16 amino acids. Germline V gene data show CDR1 as KGHDR and CDR2 as SFDVKD. The CDR3 is CATSDLGSDRPYGYTF. For the CDR3, the DNA is TGTGCCACCAGTGATTTAGGTTCAGATAGGCCCTATGGCTACACCTTC.

This clone was seen once. The J gene is TRBJ1-4, the V gene TRBV7-2; TRBD1 is a possible D gene (5 bases). V dropped 5 bases and J dropped 4 bases, with 11 bases sitting between them. CDR1 is SGHTA, CDR2 FQGNSA, per germline. CDR3 size: 14 residues. CDR3 coding DNA: TGTGCCAGCAGCGAGGGGCCGTTTAATGAAAAACTGTTTTTT. This sequence encodes CASSEGPFNEKLFF. The variable domain in full, completed from reference TRBV7-2 and TRBJ1-4, reads GAGVSQSPSNKVTEKGKDVELRCDPISGHTALYWYRQSLGQGLEFLIYFQGNSAPDKSGLPSDRFSAERTGGSVSTLTIQRTQQEDSAVYLCASSEGPFNEKLFFGSGTQLSVL.

V is TRBV25-1 and J is TRBJ2-1; possibly TRBD1 for D (6 bases). Germline V gives CDR1 MGHDK, CDR2 SYGVNS. The CDR3 has 16 amino acids. Trimming left V 1 base short and J 7 bases short, with 17 bases between. The CDR3 DNA is TGTGCCAGCAGTGAATTGGGGGCCCAACGTACAAATGAGCAGTTCTTC. This translates into CASSELGAQRTNEQFF.

This chain uses TRBV6-5 with TRBJ1-4; D remains unclear. The CDR3 contains 15 residues. In germline, CDR1 is MNHEY, CDR2 SVGAGI. Between the trimmed V and J ends, which lost 6 bases and 2 bases, there was a span of 13 bases. In DNA, the CDR3 is TGTGCCAGCAGCCGCGTGGGGAACACTAATGAAAAACTGTTTTTT. It encodes CASSRVGNTNEKLFF.

The V gene is TRBV6-1, the J gene TRBJ1-5; D call uncertain. Germline CDR1 reads MNHNS; CDR2 reads SASEGT. The CDR3 is 14 amino acids. Trimming left V 3 bases short and J 0 bases short, with 6 bases between. The CDR3 bases are TGTGCCAGCAGTGAGTCGTTTAGCAATCAGCCCCAGCATTTT. This sequence encodes CASSESFSNQPQHF.

The chain has TRBV7-2 and TRBJ1-6, with 7 positions matching TRBD1. The CDR3 is 16 residues long. Germline-derived CDR1 and CDR2 are SGHTA and FQGNSA. Trimming at V came to 1 base and at J to 9 bases, leaving 9 bases not matched to a gene. In DNA, the CDR3 is TGTGCCAGCAGCTTAGGAGGGTCAGGGGGTGGTTCACCCCTCCACTTT. Amino acid sequence: CASSLGGSGGGSPLHF.

The J gene is TRBJ2-2, the V gene TRBV2, with 7 bases identical to TRBD1. There are 15 residues in the CDR3. Looked up from germline, CDR1 is SNHLY and CDR2 is FYNNEI. V lost 2 bases, J lost 5 bases, and 5 bases stayed unmatched. In nucleotides, the CDR3 is TGTGCCAGCAGTGAATTAGGGGGCGCGACCGGGGAGCTGTTTTTT. This translates into CASSELGGATGELFF.

The chain couples TRBV29-1 to TRBJ2-3; D unresolved. The germline V and J ends were trimmed by 5 bases and 0 bases, with 6 bases remaining between them. CDR3 length: 12 residues. Germline V gene data show CDR1 as SQVTM and CDR2 as ANQGSEA. As DNA, the CDR3 is TGCAGCGTTTGGGGTAGCACAGATACGCAGTATTTT. The encoded protein is CSVWGSTDTQYF.

J is TRBJ1-2 and V is TRBV7-2, with unresolved D. Germline CDR1 reads SGHTA; CDR2 reads FQGNSA. The length of the CDR3 is 13 residues. Trimming shortened V by 0 bases and J by 5 bases, and 7 bases separated the two germline ends. The CDR3 DNA reads as TGTGCCAGCAGCTTAGCGCGGCAGTATGGCTACACCTTC. Protein product: CASSLARQYGYTF.

With regard to this clone: Other nucleotide sequences in the sample specify the same CDR3. This chain uses TRBV5-1 with TRBJ1-4; TRBD1 might be the D (6 bases). This CDR3 contains 15 residues. V was cut by 1 base and J by 8 bases, with 15 bases left in between. Germline assignment: CDR1 SGHRS and CDR2 YFSETQ. The CDR3 region is CASSLRTGGGEKLFF. The CDR3 nucleotides are TGCGCCAGCAGCTTGAGGACGGGAGGGGGGGAAAAACTGTTTTTT. Using reference TRBV5-1 and TRBJ1-4 for the parts outside the CDR3, the full variable domain is KAGVTQTPRYLIKTRGQQVTLSCSPISGHRSVSWYQQTPGQGLQFLFEYFSETQRNKGNFPGRFSGRQFSNSRSEMNVSTLELGDSALYLCASSLRTGGGEKLFFGSGTQLSVL.

DNA for the CDR3: TGTGCCAGCAGTTTATTCCCAGGGGTTGGCTACACCTTC. Translation: CASSLFPGVGYTF. The chain couples TRBV27 to TRBJ1-2; D may be TRBD1 (6 bases). The CDR3 extends over 13 amino acids. Germline V gene data show CDR1 as MNHEY and CDR2 as SMNVEV (reference sequence). V dropped 1 base and J dropped 7 bases, with 10 bases sitting between them.

The rearrangement uses TRBV2 and TRBJ1-2, with D unresolved. CDR1 SNHLY and CDR2 FYNNEI come from the germline V gene. This CDR3 has 14 residues. The V gene lost 6 bases and the J gene lost 1 base, with 12 bases spanning the gap. CDR3: CASRSPGRNYGYTF. CDR3 DNA sequence: TGTGCCAGCAGATCACCGGGCCGTAACTATGGCTACACCTTC.